The 19 T cell receptor beta chains below were found in one sample sequenced in a study of regulatory T cells in long-lasting Graves disease. Library construction for TCR beta used iRepertoire HTBI primers and Arm-PCR of CDR3 regions. TCRdb re-derived calls from the multiplex PCR reads in MiXCR, one entry per CDR3 protein. The sample holds roughly 350,000 distinct CDR3 sequences, 15% to 20% seen once. The sample's time point: newly diagnosed GD, antithyroid drugs for less than 3 months. RNA extracted from PBMCs served as the sequencing template. The same data also went into a second study, on T cells in Graves' hyperthyroidism and ophthalmopathy.

The sequencing here drew on peripheral blood mononuclear cells (PBMCs), taken at new diagnosis, from a patient treated with antithyroid drugs. These receptors all stem from a woman under 30 with Graves disease.

V is TRBV20-1 and J is TRBJ1-2, with TRBD1 matching over 8 bases. The CDR3 length is 17 residues. Germline V gives CDR1 DFQATT, CDR2 SNEGSKA (reference sequence). V lost 1 base, J lost 4 bases, and 14 bases stayed unmatched. The CDR3 DNA is TGCAGTGCTAGAGGGCGAGACAGGGGTAGTCAGGTCTATGGCTACACCTTC. Translation: CSARGRDRGSQVYGYTF.

The table lists this clonotype with many counts. The rearrangement uses TRBV7-8 and TRBJ1-1; D is unclear. Between the trimmed V and J ends, which lost 2 bases and 5 bases, there was a span of 12 bases. Germline-derived CDR1 and CDR2 are SGHVS and FQNEAQ. This CDR3 has 14 residues. CDR3 sequence reads: CASSLSEVGTEAFF. The DNA of the CDR3 is TGTGCCAGCAGCTTATCTGAGGTCGGGACTGAAGCTTTCTTT.

The chain has TRBV25-1 and TRBJ1-1; D remains ambiguous. The V end lost 7 bases, the J end lost 5 bases, and 14 bases lay between the germline ends. The CDR3 length is 13 residues. Germline V gene lookup returns CDR1 MGHDK and CDR2 SYGVNS. The CDR3 is CASTELPGTEAFF. The CDR3 nucleotides read TGTGCCAGCACCGAACTCCCGGGTACTGAAGCTTTCTTT.

The sample holds many counts of this clonotype. The V gene is TRBV9, the J gene TRBJ2-5; D is ambiguous. This CDR3 has 13 amino acids. Per germline, CDR1 SGDLS and CDR2 YYNGEE. Trimming removed 3 bases from V and 5 bases from J, with 11 bases in between. The DNA of the CDR3 is TGTGCCAGCAGCGCCTCTAACGGGGAGACCCAGTACTTC. Translating gives CASSASNGETQYF.

As concerns this clonotype: A much bigger clone sits one base away, suggesting this may be a read error. The V gene is TRBV20-1, the J gene TRBJ2-7; weak D call: TRBD2 (6 bases). The CDR3 spans 15 residues. Germline CDR1 DFQATT, CDR2 SNEGSKA (reference sequence). The CDR3 region has the DNA TGCAGTGCTTTTAGTATCGCGGGACGAGCCTACGAGCGGTACTTC. Amino acids: CSAFSIAGRAYERYF.

This clonotype was counted only a few times. The chain recombines TRBV6-2 or TRBV6-3 with TRBJ1-4; TRBD1 might be the D (6 bases). V was clipped by 2 bases and J by 3 bases, with 16 bases between them. The CDR3 sequence is 17 residues long. Germline V lookup: CDR1 MNHEY, CDR2 SVGEGT. The CDR3 spells CASSYGIGRGPNEKLFF. As DNA, the CDR3 is TGTGCCAGCAGTTACGGGATCGGCAGGGGTCCTAATGAAAAACTGTTTTTT.

The sample holds many counts of this clonotype. The chain carries TRBV5-1 and TRBJ2-3, with 7 bases matching TRBD2. From germline, CDR1 is SGHRS and CDR2 YFSETQ. The CDR3 runs 15 residues. Trimming cost V 6 bases and J 0 bases; bases outside gene matches: 7. The CDR3 loop is CASTGTGGSTDTQYF. Written as DNA, the CDR3 is TGCGCCAGCACCGGGACCGGGGGGAGCACAGATACGCAGTATTTT.

As concerns this clonotype: A far larger clone is only one base removed, so a read error is likely. This sequence joins TRBV11-3 and TRBJ2-7, with TRBD2 identical over 7 bases. The CDR3 runs to 14 residues. The V gene's germline CDR1 is SGHNT and CDR2 YENEEA. The CDR3 protein is CASGLAAGANEQYF. CDR3 DNA: TGTGCCAGCGGCTTAGCGGCGGGAGCTAACGAGCAGTACTTC.

The chain uses TRBV2 and TRBJ2-5; weak D call: TRBD2 (6 bases). CDR3 size: 15 residues. Germline V gives CDR1 SNHLY, CDR2 FYNNEI. V was pared by 1 base and J by 5 bases, with 14 bases between. CDR3 nucleotides: TGTGCCAGCAGTGAAGGGGGACTCCTTAGGGAGACCCAGTACTTC. Its protein product is CASSEGGLLRETQYF.

In its sample, this clonotype was seen many times. The V call is TRBV11-2, the J call TRBJ1-5; D not certain. Trimming stripped 7 bases from V and 3 bases from J, with 10 bases between. The CDR3 sequence is 13 residues long. Germline CDR1 SGHAT, CDR2 FQNNGV. The CDR3 sequence: CASTQDHNQPQHF. The CDR3 nucleotides are TGTGCCAGCACCCAGGACCACAATCAGCCCCAGCATTTT.

This clonotype has at least ten counts. The chain employs TRBV28 and TRBJ2-1; 12 bases match TRBD1. This CDR3 contains 14 residues. Germline loops: CDR1 MDHEN, CDR2 SYDVKM. V shed 5 bases and J 9 bases; nucleotides not matched to a gene: 5. CDR3 residues: CASSPGTGGSEQFF. Here the CDR3 DNA reads TGTGCCAGCAGTCCCGGGACAGGGGGCAGTGAGCAGTTCTTC.

This clonotype was observed at least ten times. The V gene is TRBV29-1, the J gene TRBJ2-5, with D maybe TRBD2 (6 bases). Trimming took off 0 bases at V and 4 bases at J, with 15 bases between the two ends. The CDR3 runs to 15 residues. Looked up from germline, CDR1 is SQVTM and CDR2 is ANQGSEA. The CDR3 DNA reads TGCAGCGTTGAAGAGCGGCAGGGAGGACGAGAGACCCAGTACTTC. As protein: CSVEERQGGRETQYF.

This clonotype was picked up a small number of times. This chain uses TRBV12-3 or TRBV12-4 with TRBJ1-3, with D perhaps TRBD1 (6 bases). V dropped 6 bases and J dropped 4 bases, with 19 bases sitting between them. The CDR3 extends over 16 amino acids. Here the CDR3 reads CASRGWTEEDGNTIYF. The CDR3 DNA follows: TGTGCCAGCAGGGGTTGGACAGAGGAGGACGGAAACACCATATATTTT.

This clonotype has a count of ten or more. The J gene is TRBJ1-5, the V gene TRBV20-1; D possibly corresponds to TRBD1 (6 bases). This CDR3 region has 13 residues. Between the trimmed V and J ends, which lost 2 bases and 4 bases, there was a span of 9 bases. The germline gives CDR1 DFQATT, CDR2 SNEGSKA (reference sequence). The DNA for the CDR3 is TGCAGTGCTAGATGGACAGAGAATCAGCCCCAGCATTTT. Protein sequence: CSARWTENQPQHF.

Ten or more counts support this clonotype. The V gene is TRBV11-2, the J gene TRBJ2-7; unclear D gene. The CDR3 covers 13 residues. V lost 5 bases, J lost 2 bases, and 10 bases lay in between. From germline, CDR1 is SGHAT and CDR2 FQNNGV. The CDR3 reads CASSPTKAYEQYF. In DNA, the CDR3 is TGTGCCAGCAGCCCGACCAAGGCCTACGAGCAGTACTTC.

This clonotype was seen once. The chain has TRBV6-2 or TRBV6-3 and TRBJ1-3; the match to TRBD1 covers 7 bases. Unmatched junction bases numbered 10, after V lost 2 bases and J lost 0 bases. Germline V gene data show CDR1 as MNHEY and CDR2 as SVGEGT. This CDR3 has 18 residues. Here the CDR3 reads CASSYTQGQPNSGNTIYF. CDR3 nucleotide sequence: TGTGCCAGCAGTTACACGCAGGGACAGCCGAACTCTGGAAACACCATATATTTT.

The V call is TRBV20-1, the J call TRBJ2-2; D gene uncertain. V was cut by 3 bases and J by 4 bases, with 15 bases left in between. The CDR3 extends over 15 amino acids. Germline V gene sequence: CDR1 DFQATT, CDR2 SNEGSKA (reference sequence). Here the CDR3 DNA reads TGCAGTGCTAGGGGCTTGGGTAGTAGCACCGGGGAGCTGTTTTTT. Amino acids: CSARGLGSSTGELFF.

This sequence joins TRBV12-3 or TRBV12-4 and TRBJ2-7, with 7 bases lining up with TRBD1. Trimming took 5 bases from V and 4 from J; bases not matched to a gene: 14. CDR3 length: 16 amino acids. The chain's CDR3 is CASSHGQVGTPYEQYF. CDR3 DNA: TGTGCCAGCAGTCACGGACAGGTCGGTACCCCGTACGAGCAGTACTTC.

The table lists this clonotype with many counts. The chain combines TRBV11-2 with TRBJ2-7; 13 bases align to TRBD2. V was pared by 3 bases and J by 4 bases, with 3 bases of the junction left unmatched. CDR3 size: 15 residues. Germline CDR1 and CDR2: SGHAT and FQNNGV. The CDR3 coding sequence is TGTGCCAGCAGCTTTGGACTAGCGGGAGAGTACGAGCAGTACTTC. It is translated as CASSFGLAGEYEQYF.